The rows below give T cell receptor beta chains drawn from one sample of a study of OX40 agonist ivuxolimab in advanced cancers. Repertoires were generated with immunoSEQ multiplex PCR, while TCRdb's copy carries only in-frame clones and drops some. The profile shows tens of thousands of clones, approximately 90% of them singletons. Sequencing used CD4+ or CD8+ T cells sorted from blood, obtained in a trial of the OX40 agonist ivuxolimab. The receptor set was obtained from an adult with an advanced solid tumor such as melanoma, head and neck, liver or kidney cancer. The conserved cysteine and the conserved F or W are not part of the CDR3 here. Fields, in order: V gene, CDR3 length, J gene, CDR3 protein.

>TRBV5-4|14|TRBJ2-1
ASSSEAGQSYNEQF
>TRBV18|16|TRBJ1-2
ASSLTNPGQAGIYGYT
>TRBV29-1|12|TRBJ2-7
SVEKNRGDYEQY
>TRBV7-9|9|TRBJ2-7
ASSRVGIAH
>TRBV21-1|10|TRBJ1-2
ASSQQGSGYT
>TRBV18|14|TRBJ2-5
ASSPSQGGTGETQY
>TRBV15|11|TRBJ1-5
ATSRDHNQPQH
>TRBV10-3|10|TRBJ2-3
AIVGDGDTQY
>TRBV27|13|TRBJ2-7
ASRRSGTGAYEQY
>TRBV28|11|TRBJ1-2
ASSYVGFYGYT
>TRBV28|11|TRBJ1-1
ASSSGGRTEAF
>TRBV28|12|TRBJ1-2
ASSLSHIAYGYT
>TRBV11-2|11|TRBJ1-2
ASSLAAGLGYT
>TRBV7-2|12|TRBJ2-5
ASSLVQGWETQY
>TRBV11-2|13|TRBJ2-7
ASSWPGQSSYEQY
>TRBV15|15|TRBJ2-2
ATSRAAGVGVAGELF
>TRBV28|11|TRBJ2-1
ASSFSERDEQF
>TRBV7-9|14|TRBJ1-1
ASSSAWPEPDTEAF
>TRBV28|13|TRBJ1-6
ASNGHRGQGSPLH
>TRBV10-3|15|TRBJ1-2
AISDGGGTRANYGYT
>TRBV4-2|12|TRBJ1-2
ASSQDGGRGGYT
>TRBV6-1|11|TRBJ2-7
ASSGGQGDEQY
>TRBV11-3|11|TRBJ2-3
ASSPTGRDTQY
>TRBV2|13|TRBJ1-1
ASSVGRTGNTEAF
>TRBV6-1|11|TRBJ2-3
ASSVGLRDTQY
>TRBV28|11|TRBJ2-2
ASSGGQTGELF
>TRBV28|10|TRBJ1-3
ASEGVGNTIY
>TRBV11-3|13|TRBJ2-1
ASSLDPQGSAEQF
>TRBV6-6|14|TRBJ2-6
ASSYSGGSGANVLT
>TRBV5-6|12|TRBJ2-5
ASSFLSGEETQY
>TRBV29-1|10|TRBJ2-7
SVGTVSYEQY
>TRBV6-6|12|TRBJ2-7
ASSYGGQRIEQY
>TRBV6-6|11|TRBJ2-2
ASSPSPTGELF
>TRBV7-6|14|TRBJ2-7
ASSLLGGSSSYEQY
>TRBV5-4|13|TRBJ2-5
ASSLGQRGGETQY
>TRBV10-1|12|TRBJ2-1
ASSPGATYNEQF
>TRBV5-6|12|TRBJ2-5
ASSLGGYQETQY
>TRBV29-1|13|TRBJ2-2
SVEELDRYTGELF
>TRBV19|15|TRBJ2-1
ASSIDQGFGGDVEQF
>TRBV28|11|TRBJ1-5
ITGEGRNQPQH
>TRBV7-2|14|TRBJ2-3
ASSLVAGGFTDTQY